The clone carrying this T cell receptor beta chain appeared many times. No antigen is known for it. The V end lost 1 base, the J end lost 5 bases, and 12 bases lay between the germline ends. CDR1 MNHEY and CDR2 SVGEGT come from the germline V gene. The length of the CDR3 is 15 residues. The sample comes from a study of T cell repertoires in cytomegalovirus infection. Overall study results and limits: HLA-C-restricted TCR beta clonotypes specific for CMV led the ex vivo response.

Each CDR3 protein gets one entry after TCRdb re-called the reads with MiXCR. The table includes approximately 140,000 distinct CDR3 sequences, about 6.5% detected once. The gene calls are TRBV6-2 or TRBV6-3 and TRBJ2-4, with a weak D call TRBD1 (5 bases). The sequenced sample consisted of PBMCs. The TCR originated in a human donor in good health (CMV status not recorded). Some clones in this sample may be carry-over from other donors' samples. CDR3 in DNA: TGTGCCAGCAGTTACTTACCCCGACAGCAAAACATTCAGTACTTC. Protein product: CASSYLPRQQNIQYF.